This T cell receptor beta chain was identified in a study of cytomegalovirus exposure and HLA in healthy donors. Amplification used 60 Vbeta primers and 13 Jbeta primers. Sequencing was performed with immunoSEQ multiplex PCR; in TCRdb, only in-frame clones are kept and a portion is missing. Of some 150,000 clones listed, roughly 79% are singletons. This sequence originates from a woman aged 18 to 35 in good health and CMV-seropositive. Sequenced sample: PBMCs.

The CDR3 nucleotides read TGTGCCACCAGCAGAGAAGGGGTTCTCAATTCACCCCTCCACTTT. Protein: CATSREGVLNSPLHF. The chain has TRBV15 and TRBJ1-6, with a possible D match to TRBD1 (5 bases). Germline CDR1 and CDR2: LNHNV and YYDKDF (reference sequence). The CDR3 is 15 amino acids. V lost 0 bases and J lost 7, with 10 bases in between.